These 2 T cell receptor beta chains share one sample of origin, sequenced in a study of radiation and T cells in renal cell carcinoma (dated by TCRdb to the early 2020s). The library was produced with the immunoSEQ multiplex PCR assay. TCRdb's version of the immuneACCESS table is confined to in-frame rearrangements and falls short of the full clone set. An unresolved V gene accounts for under half of the shortfall where checked; the remainder is of unknown origin. The sample table holds more than 100,000 clones, of which around 90% were seen once. The ten top clones hold 5.8% of the sample. What the time point label conveys for this sample: blood 2 weeks post-SBRT. The sample's treatment or condition label, in plain terms: 15 Gy SBRT to primary tumor, nephrectomy 4 weeks later. The sequences come from blood, collected from a patient whose treatment included radiotherapy and nephrectomy. The source of these receptors is a woman aged 70-85 years with renal cell carcinoma.

The chain employs TRBV19 and TRBJ1-1; a weak D match, TRBD1 (6 bases). V gave up 1 base and J gave up 1 base, with 7 bases separating them. The V gene's germline CDR1 is LNHDA and CDR2 SQIVND (reference sequence). There are 14 residues in the CDR3. CDR3 coding DNA: TGTGCCAGTAGTATAGGACAGGCGAACACTGAAGCTTTCTTT. It yields the protein CASSIGQANTEAFF.

The chain uses TRBV5-6 and TRBJ1-2, with TRBD1 matching 8 bases. The germline V gene has CDR1 SGHDT and CDR2 YYEEEE. The CDR3 has 14 amino acids. V was pared by 2 bases and J by 4 bases, with 4 bases of the junction left unmatched. The CDR3 loop reads CASSFGQGTYGYTF. The CDR3 nucleotides read TGTGCCAGCAGCTTCGGACAGGGAACCTATGGCTACACCTTC. Full variable domain (remainder filled in from reference TRBV5-6 and TRBJ1-2): DAGVTQSPTHLIKTRGQQVTLRCSPKSGHDTVSWYQQALGQGPQFIFQYYEEEERQRGNFPDRFSGHQFPNYSSELNVNALLLGDSALYLCASSFGQGTYGYTFGSGTRLTVV.